These 13 T cell receptor beta chains were sequenced from one sample in a study of T cells after yellow fever vaccination. One entry per CDR3 protein results from TCRdb running MiXCR on the 5' RACE reads. The sample holds just under 600,000 distinct CDR3 sequences, roughly 14% seen once. The starting material was PBMCs, obtained on the day of the yellow fever booster vaccination. The source is a man aged 25-45 years who received the YFV17D yellow fever vaccine.

V is TRBV20-1 and J is TRBJ1-2; a possible D gene is TRBD1 (5 bases). Germline V gives CDR1 DFQATT, CDR2 SNEGSKA (reference sequence). Trimming took off 6 bases at V and 4 bases at J, with 18 bases between the two ends. This CDR3 is 14 amino acids long. The CDR3, as DNA: TGCAGTGCCTCCCCAGCTGGGGACGGCTATGGCTACACCTTC. It translates to CSASPAGDGYGYTF.

The J gene is TRBJ2-1, the V gene TRBV30; D not resolved. The CDR3 length is 11 residues. The V end was cut by 0 bases, the J end by 16 bases, with 13 bases between. Germline assignment: CDR1 GTSNPN and CDR2 SVGIG (reference sequence). For the CDR3, the DNA is TGTGCCTGGAGTGTAGGGCTCATTCCATTCTTC. The encoded protein is CAWSVGLIPFF. Full variable domain (outside the CDR3, taken from reference TRBV30 and TRBJ2-1): SQTIHQWPATLVQPVGSPLSLECTVEGTSNPNLYWYRQAAGRGLQLLFYSVGIGQISSEVPQNLSASRPQDRQFILSSKKLLLSDSGFYLCAWSVGLIPFFGPGTRLTVL.

This clonotype was picked up a small number of times. J is TRBJ2-1 and V is TRBV7-9; D not resolved. Germline V CDR1 and CDR2: SEHNR, FQNEAQ (reference sequence). V lost 5 bases and J 6 bases, leaving 17 bases between the germline ends. The CDR3 has 15 residues. CDR3: CASSVGNKLRNEQFF. The CDR3 DNA reads as TGTGCCAGCAGCGTGGGAAACAAACTCCGCAATGAGCAGTTCTTC.

This clonotype occurred a few times. This chain uses TRBV4-3 with TRBJ2-5; D perhaps matches TRBD2 (6 bases). Germline CDR1 and CDR2: LGHNA and YSLEER. The CDR3 spans 15 residues. V lost 0 bases and J 2 bases, leaving 10 bases between the germline ends. This CDR3 reads CASSQDGGAQETQYF. DNA for the CDR3: TGCGCCAGCAGCCAAGATGGAGGGGCTCAAGAGACCCAGTACTTC.

This chain uses TRBV6-2 or TRBV6-3 with TRBJ2-1; 11 bases are shared with TRBD2. The germline gives CDR1 MNHEY, CDR2 SVGEGT. The CDR3 sequence is 18 residues long. Losses at the gene ends were 4 bases for V and 0 bases for J; bases not matched to a gene: 8. The CDR3 protein is CASSSGSSGRTSYNEQFF. The DNA of the CDR3 is TGTGCCAGCAGTTCCGGCTCTAGCGGGAGGACCTCCTACAATGAGCAGTTCTTC.

This clonotype showed up just a few times. The chain has TRBV6-5 and TRBJ1-2; 8 bases agree with TRBD1. The V gene's germline CDR1 is MNHEY and CDR2 SVGAGI. V gave up 0 bases and J gave up 5 bases; unmatched junction bases: 5. This CDR3 has 15 residues. The CDR3, as DNA: TGTGCCAGCAGTTACTCCAACAGGGGGTCATATGGCTACACCTTC. Its protein product is CASSYSNRGSYGYTF.

This clonotype was picked up one time. The chain has TRBV19 and TRBJ2-5; 8 positions match TRBD1. The CDR3 consists of 15 residues. Per germline, CDR1 LNHDA and CDR2 SQIVND (reference sequence). J lost 5 bases, V lost 4 bases, and 9 bases had no gene match. DNA of the CDR3: TGTGCCAGTAGTACAGCGACAGGGGTAGGGGAGACCCAGTACTTC. It codes for CASSTATGVGETQYF. The full variable domain, with the rest looked up from reference TRBV19 and TRBJ2-5, is DGGITQSPKYLFRKEGQNVTLSCEQNLNHDAMYWYRQDPGQGLRLIYYSQIVNDFQKGDIAEGYSVSREKKESFPLTVTSAQKNPTAFYLCASSTATGVGETQYFGPGTRLLVL.

This clonotype was counted only a few times. This chain connects TRBV6-2 or TRBV6-3 to TRBJ2-1; 8 positions match TRBD1. Germline V gene data show CDR1 as MNHEY and CDR2 as SVGEGT. CDR3 length equals 17 residues. V was pared by 5 bases and J by 12 bases, with 21 bases of the junction left unmatched. The CDR3 reads CASSKTSLDREAPLQFF. CDR3 bases: TGTGCCAGCAGTAAAACATCCTTGGACAGGGAAGCACCCCTGCAGTTCTTC.

The V and J genes are TRBV5-1 and TRBJ2-3, with 13 bases lining up with TRBD2. The CDR3 is 15 amino acids. CDR1 and CDR2 (germline): SGHRS, YFSETQ. After removal of 0 bases from V and 7 bases from J, the junction contained 2 bases not matched to a gene. CDR3 loop: CASSLGLAGGYTQYF. The DNA of the CDR3 is TGCGCCAGCAGCTTGGGACTAGCGGGAGGATATACGCAGTATTTT.

V gene TRBV11-2 combines with J gene TRBJ2-7, with D hard to call. Germline V lookup: CDR1 SGHAT, CDR2 FQNNGV. The ends were cut back, 3 bases at V and 0 bases at J, with 12 bases in the middle. The CDR3 loop spans 15 amino acids. The CDR3 region is CASSFLISSSYEQYF. CDR3 DNA: TGTGCCAGCAGCTTTTTGATATCTAGCTCCTACGAGCAGTACTTC.

This clonotype has a count of ten or more. The chain couples TRBV7-8 to TRBJ2-7; 11 positions match TRBD2. Germline-derived CDR1 and CDR2 are SGHVS and FQNEAQ. The CDR3 covers 15 residues. The trim removed 5 bases at V and 2 bases at J, leaving 5 bases unmatched. The CDR3 coding sequence is TGTGCCAGCAGCCTAGAACTAGCGGGGGCCTACGAGCAGTACTTC. It translates to CASSLELAGAYEQYF.

This clonotype was seen a few times. The rearrangement links TRBV7-9 to TRBJ1-1; a possible D gene is TRBD1 (5 bases). The CDR3 consists of 14 residues. The germline gives CDR1 SEHNR, CDR2 FQNEAQ (reference sequence). V lost 5 bases, J lost 3 bases, and 13 bases lay in between. The CDR3 DNA is TGTGCCAGCAGCACAAAAGACAGAGACACTGAAGCTTTCTTT. It codes for CASSTKDRDTEAFF. Complete variable domain (other parts from reference TRBV7-9 and TRBJ1-1): DTGVSQNPRHKITKRGQNVTFRCDPISEHNRLYWYRQTLGQGPEFLTYFQNEAQLEKSRLLSDRFSAERPKGSFSTLEIQRTEQGDSAMYLCASSTKDRDTEAFFGQGTRLTVV.

The table lists this clonotype with a few counts. V usage is TRBV4-1 and J usage is TRBJ2-5, with 8 bases identical to TRBD1. CDR1 is MGHRA and CDR2 is YSYEKL in the germline V gene. V gave up 3 bases and J gave up 0 bases; unmatched junction bases: 6. The CDR3 is 16 residues long. The CDR3: CASSQLGTGDQETQYF. CDR3 in DNA: TGCGCCAGCAGCCAGCTTGGGACAGGAGACCAAGAGACCCAGTACTTC.